Listed here are 4 T cell receptor beta chains from one sample, sequenced in a study of cytomegalovirus exposure and HLA in healthy donors. PCR amplification relied on 60 Vbeta primers (plus 13 Jbeta primers). Repertoires were generated with immunoSEQ multiplex PCR, while TCRdb's copy carries only in-frame clones and drops some. The sample holds over 200,000 clones, about 80% seen once. Sequenced material: PBMCs. These receptors all come from a woman aged 40-49 years in good health and CMV-seropositive.

V and J are TRBV9 and TRBJ2-1; D might be TRBD2 (7 bases). This CDR3 contains 17 residues. V gave up 4 bases and J gave up 1 base, with 18 bases separating them. The germline gives CDR1 SGDLS, CDR2 YYNGEE. The CDR3 DNA reads as TGTGCCAGCAGCCCTAGGGTAGGGGGGGTATCCTACAATGAGCAGTTCTTC. Amino acids: CASSPRVGGVSYNEQFF. Full variable domain (remainder filled in from reference TRBV9 and TRBJ2-1): DSGVTQTPKHLITATGQRVTLRCSPRSGDLSVYWYQQSLDQGLQFLIQYYNGEERAKGNILERFSAQQFPDLHSELNLSSLELGDSALYFCASSPRVGGVSYNEQFFGPGTRLTVL.

The chain links TRBV9 to TRBJ1-3, with D uncertain. The germline V and J ends were trimmed by 3 bases and 5 bases, with 6 bases remaining between them. Germline-derived CDR1 and CDR2 are SGDLS and YYNGEE. The CDR3 length is 12 residues. DNA of the CDR3: TGTGCCAGCAGCGACGACAGAAACACCATATATTTT. Amino acids: CASSDDRNTIYF.

The rearrangement links TRBV4-3 to TRBJ2-5; 7 bases fit TRBD2. Germline V gene data show CDR1 as LGHNA and CDR2 as YSLEER. J was trimmed by 4 bases and V by 4 bases; bases with no gene match: 18. This CDR3 spans 18 amino acids. In DNA form, the CDR3 reads TGCGCCAGCAGCCGCGAGTCTCCCTTAGCGGGTCGGCCAGAGACCCAGTACTTC. It codes for CASSRESPLAGRPETQYF.

The chain has TRBV5-1 and TRBJ2-3, with D uncertain. Germline assignment: CDR1 SGHRS and CDR2 YFSETQ. V shed 0 bases and J shed 5 bases, with 7 bases lying between them. The CDR3 covers 13 residues. As DNA, the CDR3 is TGCGCCAGCAGCTTGGCCCTCGGAGATACGCAGTATTTT. Its translation: CASSLALGDTQYF. Full variable domain (missing parts from reference TRBV5-1 and TRBJ2-3): KAGVTQTPRYLIKTRGQQVTLSCSPISGHRSVSWYQQTPGQGLQFLFEYFSETQRNKGNFPGRFSGRQFSNSRSEMNVSTLELGDSALYLCASSLALGDTQYFGPGTRLTVL.